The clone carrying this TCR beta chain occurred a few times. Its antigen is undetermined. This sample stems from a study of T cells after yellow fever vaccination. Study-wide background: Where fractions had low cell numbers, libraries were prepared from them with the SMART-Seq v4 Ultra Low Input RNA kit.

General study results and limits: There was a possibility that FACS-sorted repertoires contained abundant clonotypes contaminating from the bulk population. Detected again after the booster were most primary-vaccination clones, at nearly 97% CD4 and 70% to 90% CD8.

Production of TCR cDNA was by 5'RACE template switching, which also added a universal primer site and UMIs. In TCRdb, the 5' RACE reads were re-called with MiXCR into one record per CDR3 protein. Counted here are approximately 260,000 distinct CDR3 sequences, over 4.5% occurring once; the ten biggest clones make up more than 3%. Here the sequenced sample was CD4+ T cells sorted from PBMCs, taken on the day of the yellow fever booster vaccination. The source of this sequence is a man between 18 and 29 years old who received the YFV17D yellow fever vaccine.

The CDR3 loop is CASSYLTGVNSPLHF. The CDR3 bases are TGTGCCAGCAGTTACCTGACAGGGGTAAATTCACCCCTCCACTTT. This rearrangement joins TRBV6-5 to TRBJ1-6; the match to TRBD1 covers 8 bases. CDR3 length: 15 amino acids. V lost 2 bases and J lost 7; bases outside the gene matches: 4. Germline values: CDR1 MNHEY, CDR2 SVGAGI.